Sequencing of this T cell receptor beta chain was carried out in a study of graft-versus-host responses after intestinal transplantation. Across the whole study: Isolated intestinal, liver-intestinal, or multivisceral transplants were what recipients had.

The protocol was immunoSEQ multiplex PCR, while the TCRdb copy is restricted to in-frame clones and leaves out a portion. The sample has some 110,000 clones, around 94% seen once. In regard to this clone: No antigen is known for it.

The CDR3 spans 17 residues. V lost 2 bases and J lost 1; bases outside the gene matches: 7. Germline lookup yields CDR1 SGHAT and CDR2 FQNNGV. The source material was unstimulated CD8+ T cells sorted from spleen or lymph node cells, sampled before transplant. V and J are TRBV11-2 and TRBJ1-4; 7 bases are shared with TRBD1. The receptor's source is a human donor who was the organ donor for an intestinal transplant. The DNA for the CDR3 is TGTGCCAGCAGCTTAAGTCGCCAGGGGGGAACTAATGAAAAACTGTTTTTT. It is translated as CASSLSRQGGTNEKLFF. The full variable domain, with the rest looked up from reference TRBV11-2 and TRBJ1-4, is EAGVAQSPRYKIIEKRQSVAFWCNPISGHATLYWYQQILGQGPKLLIQFQNNGVVDDSQLPKDRFSAERLKGVDSTLKIQPAKLEDSAVYLCASSLSRQGGTNEKLFFGSGTQLSVL.